This TCR beta chain derives from a study of glioma-infiltrating T cells after dendritic cell vaccination. Specified time point: after dendritic cell vaccination, including at tumor progression/relapse. The CDR3 covers 15 residues. The trim removed 5 bases at V and 0 bases at J, leaving 10 bases unmatched. Germline V lookup: CDR1 SQVTM, CDR2 ANQGSEA. A single count supports this clone. The protocol was immunoSEQ multiplex PCR, while the TCRdb copy is restricted to in-frame clones and leaves out a portion. The data show approximately 92,000 clones, around 80% seen once. V and J are TRBV29-1 and TRBJ2-7; 7 nucleotides match TRBD2. This TCR came from a human donor with glioblastoma. Sequencing used blood, obtained after dendritic cell vaccination. In DNA form, the CDR3 reads TGCAGCGTTCGACGTGGGACGGGGGGCTCCTACGAGCAGTACTTC. It specifies CSVRRGTGGSYEQYF.